This T cell receptor beta chain was recorded in a study of human T cells and chemical hapten exposure. Overall study results and limits: With patch test score, the counts of PT1 expanded TCRs showed a positive correlation.

This clonotype appeared a few times. Its antigen remains unidentified. Specified time point: patch test 3, about 24 weeks after DPC sensitization. Treatment denoted: therapeutic diphenylcyclopropenone sensitization with weekly scalp DPC. One entry per CDR3 protein, called by TCRdb with MiXCR from the RACE reads. Among tens of thousands of distinct CDR3 sequences listed, 8.5% to 14% were seen once. This material consisted of whole blood, taken in connection with sensitization to the hapten diphenylcyclopropenone (DPC). The TCR sequence derives from a woman between 45 and 60 years old with alopecia areata. Some clones in this sample may be carry-over from other donors' samples.

CDR3: CASSPYSGKSNSPLHF. For the CDR3, the DNA is TGCGCCAGCAGCCCGTATTCCGGGAAGAGCAATTCACCCCTCCACTTT. The chain combines TRBV5-1 with TRBJ1-6; no clear D gene. Germline V gene sequence: CDR1 SGHRS, CDR2 YFSETQ. This CDR3 has 16 residues. V was shortened by 4 bases and J by 7 bases, with 18 bases between the two germline ends.